This TCR beta chain was sequenced in a study of cytomegalovirus exposure and HLA in healthy donors. Overall study results and limits: It was reported in a later analysis that an Asian-associated ancestry cluster showed fewer N-insertions than the approximately 670-donor mean.

About this clone itself: Its specificity is not known. Other nucleotide sequences from this sample produce the same CDR3.

In germline, CDR1 is GTSNPN, CDR2 SVGIG (reference sequence). This CDR3 comprises 11 residues. Between the trimmed V and J ends, which lost 2 bases and 3 bases, there was a span of 3 bases. Primers: 60 Vbeta forward and 13 Jbeta reverse. Some clones are missing from TCRdb's copy, which holds only in-frame ones; the method was immunoSEQ multiplex PCR. The data show roughly 120,000 clones, over 60% seen once. V usage is TRBV30 and J usage is TRBJ2-3, with no clear D. Specimen: PBMCs. The sequence derives from a man aged 25 to 40 in good health and CMV-seropositive. The CDR3: CAWSTTDTQYF. In DNA form, the CDR3 reads TGTGCCTGGAGTACAACAGATACGCAGTATTTT.